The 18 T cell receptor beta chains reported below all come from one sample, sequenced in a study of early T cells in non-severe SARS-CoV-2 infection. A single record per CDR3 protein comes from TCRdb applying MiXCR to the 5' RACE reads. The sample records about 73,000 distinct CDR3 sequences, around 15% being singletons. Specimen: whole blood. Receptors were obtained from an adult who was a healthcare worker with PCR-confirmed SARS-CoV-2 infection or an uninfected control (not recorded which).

The CDR3: CASSQYVGPSSEQYF. The CDR3, as DNA: TGTGCCAGCAGCCAATACGTTGGTCCCTCTTCCGAGCAGTACTTC. The chain has TRBV3-1 and TRBJ2-7; D is undetermined. CDR3 size: 15 residues. Germline V gene data show CDR1 as LGHDT and CDR2 as YNNKEL (reference sequence). The V end lost 2 bases, the J end lost 6 bases, and 17 bases lay between the germline ends.

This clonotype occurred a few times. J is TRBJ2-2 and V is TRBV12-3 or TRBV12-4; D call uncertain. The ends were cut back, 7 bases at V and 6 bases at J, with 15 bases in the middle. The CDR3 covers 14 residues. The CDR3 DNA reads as TGTGCCAGCACCCCCGGTGAAGTAGCCGGGGAGCTGTTTTTT. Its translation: CASTPGEVAGELFF.

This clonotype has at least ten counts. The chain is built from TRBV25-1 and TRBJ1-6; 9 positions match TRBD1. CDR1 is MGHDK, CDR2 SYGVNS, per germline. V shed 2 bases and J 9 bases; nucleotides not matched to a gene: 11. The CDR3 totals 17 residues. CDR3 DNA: TGTGCCAGCAGTGAAGCCGGGACAGGGTCTTTTTTTTCACCCCTCCACTTT. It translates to CASSEAGTGSFFSPLHF.

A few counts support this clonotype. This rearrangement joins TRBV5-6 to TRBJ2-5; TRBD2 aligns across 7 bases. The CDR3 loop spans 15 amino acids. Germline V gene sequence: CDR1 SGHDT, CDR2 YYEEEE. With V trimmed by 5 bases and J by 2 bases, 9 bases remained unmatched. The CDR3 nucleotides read TGTGCCAGCAGACCCGGTCTAGCGGTACAAGAGACCCAGTACTTC. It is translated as CASRPGLAVQETQYF.

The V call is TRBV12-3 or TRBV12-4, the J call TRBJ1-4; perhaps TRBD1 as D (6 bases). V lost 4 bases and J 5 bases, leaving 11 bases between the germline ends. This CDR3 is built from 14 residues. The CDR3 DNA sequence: TGTGCCAGCAGTTACAGGGTGGCCAATGAAAAACTGTTTTTT. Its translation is CASSYRVANEKLFF.

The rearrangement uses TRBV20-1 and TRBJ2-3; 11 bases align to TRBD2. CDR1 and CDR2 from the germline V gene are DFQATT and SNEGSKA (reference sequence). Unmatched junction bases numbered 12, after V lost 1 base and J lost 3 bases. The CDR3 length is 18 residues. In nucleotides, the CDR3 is TGCAGTGCTAGAGCCCCAAATAGCGGGGGGGTTGGGACAGATACGCAGTATTTT. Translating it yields CSARAPNSGGVGTDTQYF.

Here the CDR3 DNA reads TGTGCCACCAGCAGAGATCTCGCAGGGGCGACTGAAGCTTTCTTT. Its protein product is CATSRDLAGATEAFF. The J gene is TRBJ1-1, the V gene TRBV15; weak D call: TRBD1 (6 bases). The CDR3 runs 15 residues. V lost 0 bases, J lost 5 bases, and 13 bases lay in between. Germline V gene data show CDR1 as LNHNV and CDR2 as YYDKDF (reference sequence).

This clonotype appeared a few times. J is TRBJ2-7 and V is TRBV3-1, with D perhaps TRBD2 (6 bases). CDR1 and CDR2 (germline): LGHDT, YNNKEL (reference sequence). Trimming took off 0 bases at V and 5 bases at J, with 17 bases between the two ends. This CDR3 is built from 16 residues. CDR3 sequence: CASSQDRGLLRDEQYF. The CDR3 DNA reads TGTGCCAGCAGCCAAGATAGGGGACTCCTCCGGGACGAGCAGTACTTC.

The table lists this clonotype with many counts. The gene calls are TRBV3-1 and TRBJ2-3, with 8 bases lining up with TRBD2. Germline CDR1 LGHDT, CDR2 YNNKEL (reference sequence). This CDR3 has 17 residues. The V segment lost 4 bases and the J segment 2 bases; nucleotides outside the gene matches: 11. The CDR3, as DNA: TGTGCCAGCAGCCGGGGGAGGGTAGCGGGGCACACAGATACGCAGTATTTT. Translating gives CASSRGRVAGHTDTQYF.

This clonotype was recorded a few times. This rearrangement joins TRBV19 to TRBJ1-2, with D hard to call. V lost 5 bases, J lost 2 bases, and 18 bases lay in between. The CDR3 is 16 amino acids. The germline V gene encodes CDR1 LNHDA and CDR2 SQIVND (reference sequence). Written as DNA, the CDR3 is TGTGCCAGTAGTCCCCTCGCATGGCAGCAAAACTATGGCTACACCTTC. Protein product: CASSPLAWQQNYGYTF.

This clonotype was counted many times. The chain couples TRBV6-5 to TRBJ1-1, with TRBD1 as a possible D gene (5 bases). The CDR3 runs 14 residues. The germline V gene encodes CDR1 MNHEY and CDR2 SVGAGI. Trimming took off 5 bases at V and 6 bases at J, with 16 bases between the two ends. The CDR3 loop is CASSIGTAGAEAFF. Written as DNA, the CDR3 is TGTGCCAGCAGTATCGGGACGGCCGGCGCTGAAGCTTTCTTT.

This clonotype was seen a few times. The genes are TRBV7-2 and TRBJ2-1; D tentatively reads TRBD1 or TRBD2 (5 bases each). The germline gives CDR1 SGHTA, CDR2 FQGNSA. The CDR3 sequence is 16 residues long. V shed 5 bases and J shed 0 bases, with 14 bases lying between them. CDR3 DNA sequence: TGTGCCAGCAGCCCAGAGGGGACGGTCTCCTACAATGAGCAGTTCTTC. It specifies CASSPEGTVSYNEQFF.

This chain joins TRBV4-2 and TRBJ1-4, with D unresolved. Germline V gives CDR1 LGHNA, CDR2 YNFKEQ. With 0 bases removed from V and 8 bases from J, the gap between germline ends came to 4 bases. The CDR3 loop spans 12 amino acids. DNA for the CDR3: TGTGCCAGCAGCCAAGACCAAGAAAAACTGTTTTTT. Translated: CASSQDQEKLFF.

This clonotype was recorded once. CDR3 coding DNA: TGCAGTGCCATCCTGACAGCCTACGAGCAGTACTTC. Translating it yields CSAILTAYEQYF. The chain carries TRBV20-1 and TRBJ2-7; possible D gene TRBD1, 5 bases. The CDR3 covers 12 residues. V shed 6 bases and J shed 2 bases, with 11 bases lying between them. Germline V gene sequence: CDR1 DFQATT, CDR2 SNEGSKA (reference sequence).

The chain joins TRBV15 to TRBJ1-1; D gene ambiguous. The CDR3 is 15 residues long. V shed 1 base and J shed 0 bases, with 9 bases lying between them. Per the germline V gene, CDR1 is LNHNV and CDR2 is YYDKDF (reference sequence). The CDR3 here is CATSRASAVNTEAFF. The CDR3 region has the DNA TGTGCCACCAGCAGAGCGTCCGCGGTGAACACTGAAGCTTTCTTT.

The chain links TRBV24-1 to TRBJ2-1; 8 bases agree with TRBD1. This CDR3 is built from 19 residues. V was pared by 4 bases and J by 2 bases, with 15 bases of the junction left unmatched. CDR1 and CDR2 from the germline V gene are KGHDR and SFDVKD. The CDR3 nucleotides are TGTGCCACCAGTGAGAACATACAACATACAGGGGGAACCTACAATGAGCAGTTCTTC. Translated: CATSENIQHTGGTYNEQFF.

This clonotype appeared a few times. CDR3 in DNA: TGTGCCAGCAGTGCCTCGTCAGCGTCACCCCTCCACTTT. Its protein is CASSASSASPLHF. This chain connects TRBV12-3 or TRBV12-4 to TRBJ1-6; no firm D call. Deletions cut 5 bases from V and 10 bases from J, with 12 bases between. CDR3 length equals 13 residues.

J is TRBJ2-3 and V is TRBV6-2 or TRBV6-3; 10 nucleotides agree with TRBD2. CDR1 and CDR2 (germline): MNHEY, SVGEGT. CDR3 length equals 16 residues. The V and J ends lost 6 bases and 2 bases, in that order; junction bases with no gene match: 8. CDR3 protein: CASRRGTSVHTDTQYF. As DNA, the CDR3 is TGTGCCAGCAGACGCGGGACTAGCGTTCACACAGATACGCAGTATTTT.